The clone carrying this T cell receptor (beta chain) was found a few times. The antigen remains unidentified. The length of the CDR3 is 16 residues. V lost 7 bases and J lost 4; bases outside the gene matches: 14. CDR1 is LNHDA, CDR2 SQIVND, per germline (reference sequence). The source of the sample is a study of identifying expanded T cells in peripheral blood. Study-wide results and limits: Differentially abundant clones: 0.95 to 1.5 between replicates, 16.4 at around 14 days, under 25 at four.

Measured with immunoSEQ multiplex PCR; TCRdb has only the in-frame clones, and not every one. The table includes about 50,000 clones, 82% detected once. J is TRBJ1-1 and V is TRBV19, with 8 nucleotides matching TRBD1. The clonotype originates from a person aged 18 to 70 in good health. The sample consisted of blood. For the CDR3, the DNA is TGTGCCAGTAACCAACTAGGGCAGGGGGCGGTCACTGAAGCTTTCTTT. Amino acids: CASNQLGQGAVTEAFF. Filled out from reference TRBV19 and TRBJ1-1, the complete variable domain reads DGGITQSPKYLFRKEGQNVTLSCEQNLNHDAMYWYRQDPGQGLRLIYYSQIVNDFQKGDIAEGYSVSREKKESFPLTVTSAQKNPTAFYLCASNQLGQGAVTEAFFGQGTRLTVV.